The clone carrying this T cell receptor (beta chain) was counted many times. Its antigen is undetermined. This sample was included in a study of T cells after yellow fever vaccination. Whole-study findings and limits: Compared with primary, the secondary response was weaker and peaked at day 5, not 15. Shared CD4/CD8 clonotypes were a small share, likely from convergent recombination.

Between the trimmed V and J ends, which lost 5 bases and 12 bases, there was a span of 13 bases. Germline-derived CDR1 and CDR2 are MNHEY and SVGEGT. This CDR3 is 11 amino acids long. TCRdb re-called the 5' RACE reads through MiXCR, storing one row per CDR3 protein. The sample lists tens of thousands of distinct CDR3 sequences, approximately 7.7% occurring once. The clonotype was recovered from a man younger than 35 who received the YFV17D yellow fever vaccine. The chain employs TRBV6-2 or TRBV6-3 and TRBJ2-5; D is unclear. This specimen consisted of CD8+ T cells sorted from PBMCs, obtained 5 days after the first yellow fever vaccination. The CDR3 DNA reads as TGTGCCAGCAGTGACGGACCGGTGGAGTACTTC. It specifies CASSDGPVEYF.